The present T cell receptor (beta chain) was sequenced within a study of T cells in Graves' hyperthyroidism and ophthalmopathy. Study-level findings and limits: Most clonotypes that expanded in the thyroid above 0.001 also showed up in blood.

RNA transcripts provided the source from which TCR beta CDR3 regions were amplified. First-round RT-PCR with HTBI primers amplified the TCR CDR3 region. TCRdb fed the multiplex PCR reads into MiXCR, producing one record per CDR3 protein. The repertoire has hundreds of thousands of distinct CDR3 sequences, around 20% of them found once; the top ten carry around 60%. Patients affected by ophthalmopathy presented a Clinical Activity Score of at least 3, a NOSPECS grade of at least 4, and disease duration below 3 months. The CDR3 has 15 residues. In germline, CDR1 is SGHVS, CDR2 FQNEAQ. Trimming shortened V by 6 bases and J by 3 bases, and 16 bases separated the two germline ends. This clonotype was recorded a few times. Its antigen remains unidentified.

The rearrangement uses TRBV7-8 and TRBJ2-3, with a weak D call TRBD1 (5 bases). The receptor was derived from a man between 25 and 39 years old with Graves' ophthalmopathy. What was sequenced was blood. The CDR3 region has the DNA TGTGCCAGCAGTTTGGGGCGCATAGGGACAGATACGCAGTATTTT. Translated, it gives CASSLGRIGTDTQYF.